The 13 T cell receptor beta chains below all came from one sample that was sequenced in a study of T cell repertoires in cytomegalovirus infection. Their antigens are not known. TCRdb analysed the reads with MiXCR anew, one entry per CDR3 protein. The sample records approximately 990,000 distinct CDR3 sequences, 31% being singletons. The starting material was cultured CD8+ T cells from PBMCs, obtained from culture after CMV antigen stimulation. The receptors shown here come from a human donor in good health (CMV status not recorded). Some clones in this sample may be carry-over from other donors' samples.

The CDR3: CASSVDGGASAADTQYF. As DNA, the CDR3 is TGTGCCAGCAGCGTAGATGGTGGGGCATCCGCCGCAGATACGCAGTATTTT. This rearrangement joins TRBV9 to TRBJ2-3; perhaps TRBD1 as D (5 bases). Looked up from germline, CDR1 is SGDLS and CDR2 is YYNGEE. Trimming shortened V by 0 bases and J by 4 bases, and 18 bases separated the two germline ends. The CDR3 contains 17 residues.

The rearrangement uses TRBV4-1 and TRBJ1-1; perhaps TRBD1 as D (5 bases). CDR1 is MGHRA, CDR2 YSYEKL, per germline. This CDR3 contains 14 residues. Trimming removed 2 bases from V and 4 bases from J, with 11 bases in between. This CDR3 reads CASSQTSGGTEAFF. The DNA of the CDR3 is TGCGCCAGCAGCCAAACTTCGGGGGGCACTGAAGCTTTCTTT.

This chain joins TRBV10-1 and TRBJ2-1; the match to TRBD2 covers 13 bases. V shed 3 bases, J shed 7 bases, and the junction held 12 bases outside the gene matches. The CDR3 runs to 18 residues. Germline V CDR1 and CDR2: WNHNN, SYGVQD (reference sequence). DNA of the CDR3: TGCGCCAGCAGTGATCCGGGACTAGCGGGGTCAGCTGGGAATGAGCAGTTCTTC. This sequence encodes CASSDPGLAGSAGNEQFF.

This chain joins TRBV6-1 and TRBJ2-2, with D possibly TRBD2 on 5 matching bases. The CDR3 is 14 residues long. CDR1 MNHNS and CDR2 SASEGT come from the germline V gene. V lost 8 bases and J lost 0, with 10 bases in between. CDR3 protein: CASEEETNTGELFF. CDR3 nucleotide sequence: TGTGCCAGCGAGGAGGAGACGAACACCGGGGAGCTGTTTTTT.

The chain combines TRBV7-9 with TRBJ1-2; 10 bases are a match to TRBD1. In germline, CDR1 is SEHNR, CDR2 FQNEAQ (reference sequence). J gave up 4 bases and V 2 bases, and 7 bases lay outside the gene matches. This CDR3 spans 16 amino acids. In nucleotides, the CDR3 is TGTGCCAGCAGCTTACCGACAGGGGGCTGGGGCTATGGCTACACCTTC. Translation gives CASSLPTGGWGYGYTF.

This clonotype was seen repeatedly, ten times or more. The rearrangement uses TRBV19 and TRBJ2-1, with 10 bases lining up with TRBD2. Germline values: CDR1 LNHDA, CDR2 SQIVND (reference sequence). This CDR3 has 15 amino acids. V dropped 6 bases and J dropped 5; count of bases not matched to a gene: 7. CDR3 nucleotides: TGTGCCAGTAGCTGGGGGACTAGCGCTGACAATGAGCAGTTCTTC. Protein product: CASSWGTSADNEQFF.

The chain has TRBV4-2 and TRBJ2-7; D unclear. The CDR3 runs 15 residues. Trimming left V 0 bases short and J 1 base short, with 10 bases between. Germline V gene data show CDR1 as LGHNA and CDR2 as YNFKEQ. The CDR3 DNA is TGTGCCAGCAGCCAAGACCAGGCCCCTTCCTACGAGCAGTACTTC. This translates into CASSQDQAPSYEQYF.

This clonotype was observed a few times. The V gene is TRBV3-1, the J gene TRBJ2-7, with 9 positions matching TRBD2. The CDR3 has 19 residues. The germline CDR1 and CDR2 sequences are LGHDT and YNNKEL (reference sequence). V was pared by 3 bases and J by 0 bases, with 15 bases of the junction left unmatched. The CDR3 is CASSQLGGAGGKRSYEQYV. In nucleotides, the CDR3 is TGTGCCAGCAGCCAGCTAGGGGGAGCGGGAGGTAAACGCTCCTACGAGCAGTACGTC.

This clonotype was observed a handful of times. The V and J genes are TRBV7-8 and TRBJ1-6; a possible D gene is TRBD1 (6 bases). Deletions cut 5 bases from V and 8 bases from J, with 13 bases between. The CDR3 loop spans 14 amino acids. The germline V gene has CDR1 SGHVS and CDR2 FQNEAQ. Here the CDR3 DNA reads TGTGCCAGCAGCATCCAGGGGCGGGATTCACCCCTCCACTTT. This translates into CASSIQGRDSPLHF.

The chain recombines TRBV27 with TRBJ2-3; perhaps TRBD2 as D (5 bases). Germline values: CDR1 MNHEY, CDR2 SMNVEV (reference sequence). V lost 3 bases and J lost 0, with 10 bases in between. There are 15 residues in the CDR3. DNA of the CDR3: TGTGCCAGCAGTTTTGGACTCGTGAGCACAGATACGCAGTATTTT. Protein sequence: CASSFGLVSTDTQYF.

The chain combines TRBV6-2 or TRBV6-3 with TRBJ2-2; maybe TRBD1 (5 bases). Germline CDR1 MNHEY, CDR2 SVGEGT. V was cut by 7 bases and J by 4 bases, with 13 bases left in between. CDR3 length equals 14 residues. CDR3 nucleotides: TGTGCCAGCATGCAGGGTTCGTCCACCGGGGAGCTGTTTTTT. It yields the protein CASMQGSSTGELFF.

There are many counts of this clonotype. The chain is built from TRBV7-8 and TRBJ2-7; a weak D match, TRBD1 (8 bases). The CDR3 loop spans 19 amino acids. V lost 1 base to trimming and J lost 0 bases, with 22 bases between them. Germline V lookup: CDR1 SGHVS, CDR2 FQNEAQ. CDR3 sequence: CASSLETGGIGGPSYEQYF. CDR3 nucleotide sequence: TGTGCCAGCAGCTTAGAAACAGGGGGTATCGGGGGGCCCTCCTACGAGCAGTACTTC.

The chain has TRBV19 and TRBJ2-1, with 10 nucleotides matching TRBD1. The CDR3 runs to 15 residues. J gave up 7 bases and V 1 base, and 4 bases lay outside the gene matches. Looked up from germline, CDR1 is LNHDA and CDR2 is SQIVND (reference sequence). The CDR3 reads CASSIGRQGANEQFF. In nucleotides, the CDR3 is TGTGCCAGTAGTATAGGGAGACAGGGGGCGAATGAGCAGTTCTTC.